Following are 6 T cell receptor beta chains from one sample sequenced in a study of T cell clonality in common variable immunodeficiency. The repertoire was sequenced with immunoSEQ multiplex PCR; TCRdb's copy has only in-frame clones and lacks some. Recorded here are 35,000 to 50,000 clones, none singletons. The sequenced sample consisted of peripheral blood mononuclear cells. These receptors all come from a person between 18 and 69 years old in good health.

Many counts were recorded for this clone. The CDR3 end is not reached by the read, which stops 3 residues before it; the germline J gene fills it in. The rearrangement uses TRBV2 and TRBJ2-5; D not certain. CDR1 is SNHLY and CDR2 is FYNNEI in the germline V gene. With 6 bases removed from V and 2 bases from J, the gap between germline ends came to 10 bases. CDR3 size: 13 residues. Partial CDR3 DNA: TGTGCCAGCAGAATACAAGCGCAAGAGACC. Amino acid sequence: CASRIQAQET. The complete CDR3 sequence is CASRIQAQETQYF.

For this clone: The DNA ends 3 residues before the CDR3 does, and the rest of the CDR3 is filled in from the germline J gene. The chain employs TRBV7-9 and TRBJ1-6, with D possibly being TRBD1 (5 bases). The CDR3 runs 15 residues. V was shortened by 8 bases and J by 0 bases, with 11 bases between the two germline ends. The germline gives CDR1 SEHNR, CDR2 FQNEAQ (reference sequence). The CDR3 sequence: CASGVGGSYNSPLHF. CDR3 DNA, as far as it was read: TGTGCCAGCGGGGTCGGGGGCTCCTATAATTCACCC.

This clone was observed at least ten times. Read sequence stops 3 residues before the CDR3 end, and the germline J gene provides the missing end. The rearrangement uses TRBV7-2 and TRBJ2-7; 11 nucleotides match TRBD2. The ends lost 5 bases at V and 3 bases at J; junction bases unmatched: 6. CDR3 length equals 15 residues. The germline CDR1 and CDR2 sequences are SGHTA and FQGNSA. The CDR3 sequence is CASSAQTSGNYEQYF. The covered CDR3 bases are TGTGCCAGCAGCGCTCAGACTAGCGGGAACTACGAG.

This clone appeared many times. The read terminates 3 residues before the CDR3 end, so the remaining end is supplied by the germline J gene. The rearrangement uses TRBV20-1 and TRBJ2-1; no firm D call. V lost 3 bases to trimming and J lost 0 bases, with 9 bases between them. This CDR3 region has 14 residues. CDR1 is DFQATT, CDR2 SNEGSKA, per germline (reference sequence). The covered CDR3 bases are TGCAGTGCTAGTAGGCGGAGCTCCTACAATGAG. Residues: CSASRRSSYNE. The entire CDR3 sequence reads CSASRRSSYNEQFF.

This clone was detected ten times or more. Coverage ceases 3 residues before the CDR3 finishes, and the germline J gene fills in the end. The gene calls are TRBV7-8 and TRBJ2-2; TRBD1 aligns across 7 bases. The CDR3 covers 16 residues. Germline V gene lookup returns CDR1 SGHVS and CDR2 FQNEAQ. V shed 7 bases and J 0 bases; nucleotides not matched to a gene: 8. The CDR3 DNA, read in part, is TGTGCCAGCAACAGGGACAGTCTGTCGAACACCGGGGAG. It yields the protein CASNRDSLSNTGE. The whole CDR3 sequence is CASNRDSLSNTGELFF.

This clone was recorded a few times. From the germline J gene comes the end of the CDR3, since the read stops 3 residues before it. This chain connects TRBV2 to TRBJ1-1; D might be TRBD1 (6 bases). The CDR3 consists of 16 residues. Germline CDR1 is SNHLY and CDR2 is FYNNEI. V was shortened by 7 bases and J by 1 base, with 19 bases between the two germline ends. Partial CDR3 DNA: TGTGCCAGCACCGGTGACCAGGGGTTCGCGAACACTGAA. Residues: CASTGDQGFANTE. The CDR3 as a whole reads CASTGDQGFANTEAFF.